This entry describes one T cell receptor beta chain. The antigen is undetermined. The data originate from a study of blood T cells in healthy people across ages. Points from the study as a whole: Age showed a roughly linear inverse relationship with TCR beta diversity per million T cells. CMV status of donors was unknown, possibly confounding expanded clonotype changes. Diversity figures derived from one million T cells were judged to underestimate the true value.

A second PCR of about 7 to 12 cycles used a sample-barcoded 5' primer and a J-beta primer mix. Each cDNA molecule, via a template-switch adaptor with 12 random nucleotides, was tagged. Each CDR3 protein is one row after TCRdb ran MiXCR on the 5' RACE reads. The sample has about 900,000 distinct CDR3 sequences, roughly 60% seen once. From germline, CDR1 is SGDLS and CDR2 YYNGEE. V shed 3 bases and J shed 9 bases, with 10 bases lying between them. The CDR3 contains 12 residues. This rearrangement joins TRBV9 to TRBJ2-1; D remains ambiguous. This TCR was recovered from a man younger than 40 in good health. Material: blood. The CDR3 region has the DNA TGTGCCAGCAGCGCAATCCGAGGTGAGCAGTTCTTC. Protein sequence: CASSAIRGEQFF. The complete variable domain, with remaining parts taken from reference TRBV9 and TRBJ2-1, reads DSGVTQTPKHLITATGQRVTLRCSPRSGDLSVYWYQQSLDQGLQFLIQYYNGEERAKGNILERFSAQQFPDLHSELNLSSLELGDSALYFCASSAIRGEQFFGPGTRLTVL.